The clone carrying this T cell receptor beta chain was seen at least ten times. This record comes from a study of patients and donors after allogeneic stem cell transplantation. TCRdb redid the calling of the RT-PCR reads with MiXCR, one entry per CDR3 protein. In the table there are approximately 410,000 distinct CDR3 sequences, roughly 16% of which are singletons. Trimming stripped 4 bases from V and 0 bases from J, with 13 bases between. This CDR3 comprises 16 residues. Germline V gives CDR1 SEHNR, CDR2 FQNEAQ (reference sequence). This chain joins TRBV7-9 and TRBJ2-1, with D maybe TRBD2 (5 bases). The origin of this receptor is a human donor who was either an allogeneic HSCT recipient or a stem cell or donor lymphocyte infusion donor (not recorded which). It is not recorded whose cells these are; they may come from a transplant donor. Sequenced input: blood, either unsorted or a sorted T cell fraction (not recorded which). The CDR3 DNA follows: TGTGCCAGCAGCTCCGTGGGAGAGCGCTCCTACAATGAGCAGTTCTTC. Translated, it gives CASSSVGERSYNEQFF. Together with reference TRBV7-9 and TRBJ2-1, the CDR3 gives the full variable domain: DTGVSQNPRHKITKRGQNVTFRCDPISEHNRLYWYRQTLGQGPEFLTYFQNEAQLEKSRLLSDRFSAERPKGSFSTLEIQRTEQGDSAMYLCASSSVGERSYNEQFFGPGTRLTVL.